This T cell receptor beta chain was captured by sequencing in a study of T cell responses to AZD1222 COVID-19 vaccine. Study outcomes and limitations: The breadth and depth of Spike-specific TCRs increased once two AZD1222 doses had been given.

A remark on this clone: Its cognate antigen is unknown.

Produced via immunoSEQ multiplex PCR; TCRdb's table is partial and in-frame only. The table has more than 150,000 clones, 75% to 95% seen once. This sequence was found in an adult in good health. The source was peripheral blood, collected on day 0 of AZD1222 vaccination.

CDR3 nucleotide sequence: TGTGCCAGTAGTACCCGAGTAGGCGCGATAGCAACTAATGAAAAACTGTTTTTT. Protein product: CASSTRVGAIATNEKLFF. The V gene is TRBV19, the J gene TRBJ1-4; D is unresolved. The CDR3 is 18 residues long. The V end lost 4 bases, the J end lost 0 bases, and 18 bases lay between the germline ends. The germline CDR1 and CDR2 sequences are LNHDA and SQIVND (reference sequence). The variable domain in full, with the rest retrieved from reference TRBV19 and TRBJ1-4, is DGGITQSPKYLFRKEGQNVTLSCEQNLNHDAMYWYRQDPGQGLRLIYYSQIVNDFQKGDIAEGYSVSREKKESFPLTVTSAQKNPTAFYLCASSTRVGAIATNEKLFFGSGTQLSVL.